Listed below are T cell receptor beta chains from one sample, sequenced in a study of blood T cell repertoires in COVID-19. Method: immunoSEQ multiplex PCR; TCRdb's copy keeps in-frame clones and lacks some. The sample shows approximately 100,000 clones, roughly 88% of them seen only once. What was sequenced was peripheral blood. These receptor sequences come from a human donor in a cohort sampled during active COVID-19. Each CDR3 is given with its conserved first and last residue. D genes are given only for firm matches. For some rows the clone size is stated as once, few or many, or as a class when expanded; others skip it.

CDR3 protein,CDR3 DNA,V gene,D gene,clone size,CDR3 length,J gene
CASSQDFSGFSNQPQHF,TGCGCCAGCAGCCAAGATTTTTCGGGTTTTAGCAATCAGCCCCAGCATTTT,TRBV4-3,NA,NA,17,TRBJ1-5
CASSLAGGSSPLHF,TGTGCCAGCAGCTTGGCAGGGGGCAGTTCACCCCTCCACTTT,TRBV5-4,TRBD1,few,14,TRBJ1-6
CASSLLAGTGNEQFF,TGTGCCAGCAGCTTACTAGCGGGGACGGGCAATGAGCAGTTCTTC,TRBV7-9,TRBD2,NA,15,TRBJ2-1
CASRAGQSQETQYF,TGTGCCAGCAGGGCAGGACAGAGCCAAGAGACCCAGTACTTC,TRBV7-9,NA,NA,14,TRBJ2-5
CSARGTGPQHF,TGCAGTGCTAGAGGTACAGGGCCCCAGCATTTT,TRBV20-1,NA,NA,11,TRBJ1-5
CASSHPGGTNSPLHF,TGCGCCAGCAGCCACCCCGGGGGGACTAATTCACCCCTCCACTTT,TRBV4-3,NA,NA,15,TRBJ1-6
CASSLRVRGTSYGYTF,TGCGCCAGCAGCCTAAGAGTTAGGGGGACCTCTTATGGCTACACCTTC,TRBV4-3,NA,NA,16,TRBJ1-2
CAISNGGDSGELFF,TGTGCCATCAGTAACGGGGGGGACTCCGGGGAGCTGTTTTTT,TRBV10-3,TRBD2,NA,14,TRBJ2-2
CASGLDRGKPNEKLFF,TGTGCTAGTGGTCTCGACAGGGGAAAACCTAATGAAAAACTGTTTTTT,TRBV12-5,TRBD1,NA,16,TRBJ1-4
CASSFPGQGIGELFF,TGTGCCAGCAGTTTCCCCGGACAGGGAATCGGGGAGCTGTTTTTT,TRBV27,TRBD1,NA,15,TRBJ2-2
CASSSGVDTQYF,TGTGCCAGCAGCTCAGGGGTCGATACGCAGTATTTT,TRBV5-5,NA,NA,12,TRBJ2-3
CASSQDNLVGGETQYF,TGCGCCAGCAGCCAAGATAATCTAGTCGGCGGAGAGACCCAGTACTTC,TRBV4-1,NA,NA,16,TRBJ2-5
CASSLDGGAGDTQYF,TGTGCCAGCAGCTTGGACGGGGGGGCGGGAGATACGCAGTATTTT,TRBV11-2,TRBD2,NA,15,TRBJ2-3
CASSLGYGRYEQYF,TGTGCCAGCAGCTTAGGGTACGGGAGGTACGAGCAGTACTTC,TRBV13,TRBD2,NA,14,TRBJ2-7
CASSARGLAGSTDTQYF,TGTGCCAGTAGTGCGAGAGGACTAGCGGGCAGCACAGATACGCAGTATTTT,TRBV19,TRBD2,NA,17,TRBJ2-3
CAISERTTSGRDNEQFF,TGTGCCATCAGTGAGCGCACAACTAGCGGGAGAGACAATGAGCAGTTCTTC,TRBV10-3,TRBD2,NA,17,TRBJ2-1
CASRTGLAVQETQYF,TGTGCCAGCAGGACGGGACTAGCGGTCCAAGAGACCCAGTACTTC,TRBV27,TRBD2,NA,15,TRBJ2-5
CASSLVVDMGPYEQYF,TGTGCCAGCAGCTTAGTGGTGGATATGGGCCCCTACGAGCAGTACTTC,TRBV7-2,NA,NA,16,TRBJ2-7
CASSPDRDARWGYF,TGTGCCAGCAGTCCCGACAGGGACGCCCGGTGGGGGTATTTT,TRBV28,TRBD1,NA,14,TRBJ2-3
CASSAGTSGSREDTQYF,TGTGCCAGCAGCGCCGGGACTAGCGGGAGTCGGGAAGATACGCAGTATTTT,TRBV9,TRBD2,NA,17,TRBJ2-3
CASSTGLVGYTF,TGTGCCAGCTCGACAGGTTTGGTTGGCTACACCTTC,TRBV27,NA,NA,12,TRBJ1-2
CSVEDGDSNQPQHF,TGCAGCGTTGAAGATGGAGATAGCAATCAGCCCCAGCATTTT,TRBV29-1,NA,NA,14,TRBJ1-5
CASSNQNTEAFF,TGTGCCAGCAGCAATCAGAACACTGAAGCTTTCTTT,TRBV6-5,NA,few,12,TRBJ1-1
CASSFPTGPNEKLFF,TGTGCCAGCAGCTTCCCGACAGGGCCTAATGAAAAACTGTTTTTT,TRBV7-9,TRBD1,NA,15,TRBJ1-4
CASSLEGVRETQYF,TGTGCCAGCAGCTTGGAAGGGGTAAGAGAGACCCAGTACTTC,TRBV5-6,NA,NA,14,TRBJ2-5